This T cell receptor beta chain was captured in a study of T-cell memory formation after mild COVID-19. TCRdb redid the calling of the 5' RACE reads with MiXCR, one entry per CDR3 protein. The data contain around 310,000 distinct CDR3 sequences, approximately 16% of them singletons. This clonotype was recorded a few times. The sample taken for sequencing was PBMCs or a T cell subset sorted from them (not recorded which). This sequence originates from a man aged 18-30 years who had mild COVID-19 (a few samples of this study predate the infection). Cell type and time point are not known.

CDR3 amino acids: CASSPRRGQGRTEAFF. The DNA for the CDR3 is TGTGCCAGCAGCCCCCGTCGGGGACAGGGAAGGACTGAAGCTTTCTTT. V gene TRBV6-5 combines with J gene TRBJ1-1, with 9 bases that match TRBD1. V lost 6 bases, J lost 5 bases, and 13 bases stayed unmatched. In germline, CDR1 is MNHEY, CDR2 SVGAGI. The CDR3 loop spans 16 amino acids.